This T cell receptor beta chain is drawn from a study of blood T cells in healthy people across ages. The study's findings and limits: For the donors, CMV status was unknown and possibly confounded expanded clonotype changes.

This clonotype turned up a few times. Its target is not known. CDR3 length equals 16 residues. V lost 2 bases and J lost 2, with 14 bases in between. From germline, CDR1 is LNHNV and CDR2 YYDKDF (reference sequence). Alongside a J-beta primer mix, a sample-barcoded 5' primer served in a second PCR lasting roughly 6 to 11 cycles. The authors tagged each cDNA molecule using a template-switch adaptor with 12 random nucleotides. TCRdb passed the 5' RACE reads through MiXCR, listing each CDR3 protein once. This table has roughly 1 million distinct CDR3 sequences, about 23% appearing once. These data were also reused for a study on T cells of mothers and their children. From that report: Whether pairs are related or unrelated, thymic selection shapes their TCR recombination output in much the same way. With unrelated pairs as the comparison, related mother-child pairs had a slightly higher overlap that was not significant.

The rearrangement uses TRBV15 and TRBJ2-3; D possibly corresponds to TRBD2 (6 bases). The origin of this receptor is a girl aged 2-10 years in good health. The source material was blood. The CDR3 sequence: CATSRRRGLNTDTQYF. The CDR3 DNA reads as TGTGCCACCAGCAGACGCCGGGGACTTAACACAGATACGCAGTATTTT.